A single sample is the source of the 18 T cell receptor beta chains below, sequenced in a study of CD8+ T cells in alopecia areata. cDNA reverse transcribed from extracted RNA served as the sequencing template. Only in-frame clones appear in the TCRdb table, and some are missing; sequencing was by immunoSEQ multiplex PCR. The repertoire consists of over 100,000 clones, with about 50% occurring once and the leading ten covering 18%. The source was CD8+ T cells sorted from blood, collected at week 0. The receptors shown here come from a human donor with alopecia areata.

The genes are TRBV6-5 and TRBJ1-2, with a possible D match to TRBD1 (5 bases). V was clipped by 4 bases and J by 1 base, with 16 bases between them. The CDR3 extends over 16 amino acids. The germline gives CDR1 MNHEY, CDR2 SVGAGI. CDR3: CASSSAREGINYGYTF. The CDR3 DNA is TGTGCCAGCAGTTCCGCCAGGGAGGGAATTAACTATGGCTACACCTTC.

DNA of the CDR3: TGTGCCTGGGGACAGGGAGTCTACGAGCAGTACTTC. It specifies CAWGQGVYEQYF. The chain employs TRBV30 and TRBJ2-5, with 8 bases lining up with TRBD1. TRBJ2-7 matches the DNA end more closely, so the J call is doubtful. Germline V gene lookup returns CDR1 GTSNPN and CDR2 SVGIG (reference sequence). The CDR3 length is 12 residues.

The V and J genes are TRBV28 and TRBJ2-7; D may be TRBD2 (5 bases). V dropped 2 bases and J dropped 0 bases, with 14 bases sitting between them. The CDR3 runs 16 residues. The germline V gene encodes CDR1 MDHEN and CDR2 SYDVKM. The CDR3 sequence is CASSLGFGINSYEQYF. The CDR3 nucleotides read TGTGCCAGCAGTTTAGGGTTCGGGATCAACTCCTACGAGCAGTACTTC.

The rearrangement joins TRBV9 to TRBJ2-7; D is tentatively TRBD1 or TRBD2 (5 bases each). Trimming took 0 bases from V and 4 from J, leaving 11 bases between them. The germline V gene has CDR1 SGDLS and CDR2 YYNGEE. This CDR3 is built from 14 residues. CDR3 region: CASSVGGAQYEQYF. The CDR3 DNA reads TGTGCCAGCAGCGTAGGAGGGGCGCAATACGAGCAGTACTTC.

DNA of the CDR3: TGTGCCAGCAGCCCGGGGGATGGGGGGGCCGTAGATACGCAGTATTTT. Protein: CASSPGDGGAVDTQYF. J is TRBJ2-3 and V is TRBV11-2, with D maybe TRBD2 (7 bases). The CDR3 length is 16 residues. The germline V gene encodes CDR1 SGHAT and CDR2 FQNNGV. Trimming pared 5 bases from V and 5 bases from J, leaving 20 bases between. Together with reference TRBV11-2 and TRBJ2-3, the CDR3 gives the full variable domain: EAGVAQSPRYKIIEKRQSVAFWCNPISGHATLYWYQQILGQGPKLLIQFQNNGVVDDSQLPKDRFSAERLKGVDSTLKIQPAKLEDSAVYLCASSPGDGGAVDTQYFGPGTRLTVL.

This clone has more than one count but fewer than ten. V usage is TRBV7-9 and J usage is TRBJ1-1, with TRBD1 matching over 7 bases. J was trimmed by 1 base and V by 5 bases; bases with no gene match: 7. The CDR3 is 15 amino acids. The germline V gene has CDR1 SEHNR and CDR2 FQNEAQ (reference sequence). The CDR3 sequence: CASSPRQGSNTEAFF. CDR3 in DNA: TGTGCCAGCAGCCCCCGACAGGGCTCGAACACTGAAGCTTTCTTT. Using reference TRBV7-9 and TRBJ1-1 for the parts outside the CDR3, the full variable domain is DTGVSQNPRHKITKRGQNVTFRCDPISEHNRLYWYRQTLGQGPEFLTYFQNEAQLEKSRLLSDRFSAERPKGSFSTLEIQRTEQGDSAMYLCASSPRQGSNTEAFFGQGTRLTVV.

Concerning this clone: Other DNA sequences within the sample encode an identical CDR3. The gene calls are TRBV5-6 and TRBJ2-7; D gene uncertain. Trimming left V 2 bases short and J 3 bases short, with 9 bases between. CDR3 length: 13 residues. From germline, CDR1 is SGHDT and CDR2 YYEEEE. CDR3 nucleotide sequence: TGTGCCAGCAGCTTCGACTCCAGCTACGAGCAGTACTTC. Its protein product is CASSFDSSYEQYF.

The gene calls are TRBV15 and TRBJ1-1; tentative D call: TRBD1 (6 bases). The CDR3 totals 13 residues. In germline, CDR1 is LNHNV, CDR2 YYDKDF (reference sequence). The ends were cut back, 5 bases at V and 6 bases at J, with 13 bases in the middle. CDR3 nucleotide sequence: TGTGCCACCAGCGTACAGGGTCGCGCTGAAGCTTTCTTT. Translating it yields CATSVQGRAEAFF.

In this sample, this clone turned up a few times. This chain links TRBV29-1 with TRBJ1-2; no firm D call. CDR1 is SQVTM, CDR2 ANQGSEA, per germline. This CDR3 comprises 16 residues. V lost 0 bases and J 1 base, leaving 15 bases between the germline ends. The DNA for the CDR3 is TGCAGCGTTGAAGAGCCCTCACACTCCCTTAACTATGGCTACACCTTC. Amino acid sequence: CSVEEPSHSLNYGYTF.

This chain links TRBV2 with TRBJ2-7, with D perhaps TRBD1 (5 bases). V dropped 8 bases and J dropped 6 bases, with 14 bases sitting between them. The CDR3 totals 12 residues. CDR1 and CDR2 from the germline V gene are SNHLY and FYNNEI. CDR3 residues: CASGPGSGEQYF. The CDR3, as DNA: TGTGCCAGCGGTCCAGGGTCGGGCGAGCAGTACTTC.

The CDR3 DNA reads as TGCAGCGTTGGGTCTGGAAACACCATATATTTT. Protein: CSVGSGNTIYF. The rearrangement links TRBV29-1 to TRBJ1-3; D gene uncertain. There are 11 residues in the CDR3. The V gene lost 4 bases and the J gene lost 1 base, with 2 bases spanning the gap. Germline CDR1 and CDR2: SQVTM and ANQGSEA.

The chain has TRBV29-1 and TRBJ2-7; possible D gene TRBD2, 7 bases. The CDR3 sequence is 12 residues long. Germline CDR1 reads SQVTM; CDR2 reads ANQGSEA. Trimming removed 3 bases at V and 5 bases at J, with 11 bases between. The CDR3 protein is CSVEGGGDEQYF. CDR3 nucleotides: TGCAGCGTTGAGGGAGGGGGGGACGAGCAGTACTTC.

The V and J genes are TRBV2 and TRBJ1-5; possibly TRBD1 for D (5 bases). Germline CDR1 reads SNHLY; CDR2 reads FYNNEI. V was clipped by 4 bases and J by 0 bases, with 10 bases between them. The CDR3 length is 15 residues. The DNA of the CDR3 is TGTGCCAGCAGTGTCGGTGGGGCTAGCAATCAGCCCCAGCATTTT. It encodes CASSVGGASNQPQHF.

The chain carries TRBV7-3 and TRBJ2-3; 7 bases align to TRBD2. The CDR3 runs to 15 residues. Germline CDR1 reads SGHTA; CDR2 reads FQGTGA. Trimming removed 3 bases from V and 0 bases from J; junction bases left unmatched: 3. Written as DNA, the CDR3 is TGTGCCAGCAGCTTCTCAGCGGGGAGCACAGATACGCAGTATTTT. Protein: CASSFSAGSTDTQYF. The whole variable domain, remainder taken from reference TRBV7-3 and TRBJ2-3, is GAGVSQTPSNKVTEKGKYVELRCDPISGHTALYWYRQSLGQGPEFLIYFQGTGAADDSGLPNDRFFAVRPEGSVSTLKIQRTERGDSAVYLCASSFSAGSTDTQYFGPGTRLTVL.

The CDR3 DNA reads TGCGCCAGCAGCTTGACAGGGGGGGCCACCTACGAGCAGTACTTC. This codes for CASSLTGGATYEQYF. V usage is TRBV5-1 and J usage is TRBJ2-7; a possible D gene is TRBD1 (8 bases). Between the trimmed V and J ends, which lost 1 base and 2 bases, there was a span of 13 bases. This CDR3 contains 15 residues. From germline, CDR1 is SGHRS and CDR2 YFSETQ.

The sample holds one count of this clone. J is TRBJ1-2 and V is TRBV29-1; 7 bases align to TRBD1. The length of the CDR3 is 11 residues. CDR1 is SQVTM, CDR2 ANQGSEA, per germline. With V trimmed by 7 bases and J by 5 bases, 4 bases remained unmatched. CDR3 nucleotides: TGCAGCGGGCAGGGGGATTATGGCTACACCTTC. Its protein is CSGQGDYGYTF.

This sequence joins TRBV15 and TRBJ1-5, with no clear D. CDR1 is LNHNV, CDR2 YYDKDF, per germline (reference sequence). V was clipped by 4 bases and J by 5 bases, with 18 bases between them. The CDR3 runs 16 residues. The CDR3 here is CATSMTAGWEYQPQHF. CDR3 DNA sequence: TGTGCCACCAGCATGACGGCTGGATGGGAGTATCAGCCCCAGCATTTT.

This chain links TRBV18 with TRBJ2-3, with D unclear. Trimming stripped 6 bases from V and 0 bases from J, with 16 bases between. The CDR3 runs to 16 residues. Per the germline V gene, CDR1 is KGHSH and CDR2 is LQKENI. The CDR3 sequence is CASSPSKESSTDTQYF. In DNA form, the CDR3 reads TGTGCCAGCTCCCCTTCCAAGGAGTCAAGCACAGATACGCAGTATTTT.